This TCR beta chain was found in a study of blood T cell repertoires in COVID-19. The wider study: Two consecutive negative NP/OP PCR tests, clearance, or resolved symptoms defined Cohort 3 recovery. Spain, Italy and the United States supplied samples that represented acute and convalescent COVID-19. From T cells, B-cell-depleted T cells, or PBMCs came the material, which was cDNA or gDNA.

Clones were read by immunoSEQ multiplex PCR, and TCRdb kept only the in-frame ones, dropping some. The sample shows around 300,000 clones, approximately 90% of them seen only once. Trimming removed 2 bases at V and 4 bases at J, with 11 bases between. There are 14 residues in the CDR3. Germline assignment: CDR1 SGHDN and CDR2 FVKESK. The chain combines TRBV14 with TRBJ1-2; a weak D match, TRBD1 (6 bases). The sequence came from a woman aged 60-70 years in a cohort exposed to, infected with or recovered from COVID-19 (not recorded which). The sequenced sample consisted of PBMCs or T cells enriched from blood (not recorded which). The CDR3 region has the DNA TGTGCCAGCAGCCAATTCAGGGGCGGCTATGGCTACACCTTC. Its translation is CASSQFRGGYGYTF.